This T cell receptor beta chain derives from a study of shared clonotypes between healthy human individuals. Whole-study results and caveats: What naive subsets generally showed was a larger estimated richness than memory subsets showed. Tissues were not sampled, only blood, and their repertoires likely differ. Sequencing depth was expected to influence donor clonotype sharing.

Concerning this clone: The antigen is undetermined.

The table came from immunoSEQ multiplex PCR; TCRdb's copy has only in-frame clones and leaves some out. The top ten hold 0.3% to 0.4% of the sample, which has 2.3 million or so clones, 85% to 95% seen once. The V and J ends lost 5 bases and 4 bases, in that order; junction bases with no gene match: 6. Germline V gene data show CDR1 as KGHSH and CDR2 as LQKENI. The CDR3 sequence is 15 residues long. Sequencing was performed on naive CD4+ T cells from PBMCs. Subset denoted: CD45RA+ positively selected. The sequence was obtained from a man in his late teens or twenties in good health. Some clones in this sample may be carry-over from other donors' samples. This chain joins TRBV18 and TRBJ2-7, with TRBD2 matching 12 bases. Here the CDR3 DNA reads TGTGCCAGCTCATCACGGACTAGCGGGAAGTACGAGCAGTACTTC. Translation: CASSSRTSGKYEQYF.